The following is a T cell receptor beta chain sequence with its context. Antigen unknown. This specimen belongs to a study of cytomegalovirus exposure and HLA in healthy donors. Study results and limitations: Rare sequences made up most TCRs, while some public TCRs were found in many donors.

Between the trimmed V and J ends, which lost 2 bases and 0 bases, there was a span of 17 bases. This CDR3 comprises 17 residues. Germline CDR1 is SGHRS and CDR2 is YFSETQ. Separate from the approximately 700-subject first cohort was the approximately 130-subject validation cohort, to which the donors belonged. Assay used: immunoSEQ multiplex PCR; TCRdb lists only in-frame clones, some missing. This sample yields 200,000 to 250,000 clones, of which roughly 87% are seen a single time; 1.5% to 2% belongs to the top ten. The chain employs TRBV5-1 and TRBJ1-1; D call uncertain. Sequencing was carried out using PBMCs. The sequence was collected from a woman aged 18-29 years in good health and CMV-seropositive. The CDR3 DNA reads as TGCGCCAGCAGCTTATATTCTGGGTCAGACATGAACACTGAAGCTTTCTTT. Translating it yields CASSLYSGSDMNTEAFF.